These 23 T cell receptor beta chains originate from one sample sequenced in a study of T cells expressing NK-cell markers (dated by TCRdb to 2019 to 2021). The method behind the library was 5' RACE. The data were produced on an Illumina HiSeq 2000. TCRdb reprocessed the reads and assigns one entry to each CDR3 protein sequence, leaving out DNA. The table kept for this sample lists about 370,000 distinct CDR3 sequences. About 10% of the sample is in the top ten clones. Sequenced input: blood T cells: a sorted CD56 or NKG2C T cell subset, CD4+ or CD8+ T cells, or bulk PBMC T cells (not recorded which). The receptors stem from a woman aged 50 to 60 in good health. Donor details come from another sample of the same person, matched by shared clones.

This chain uses TRBV30 with TRBJ2-1. Germline V gene sequence: CDR1 GTSNPN, CDR2 SVGIG (reference sequence). This CDR3 has 14 residues. The chain's CDR3 is CAWIDRSRYNEQFF.

The chain joins TRBV12-3 or TRBV12-4 to TRBJ1-2. The CDR3 covers 12 residues. The chain's CDR3 is CASKRGGYGYTF.

The genes are TRBV5-5 and TRBJ2-1; TCRdb outputs TRBD1, but without DNA this stays unchecked. The CDR3 consists of 15 residues. Germline V gives CDR1 SGHKS, CDR2 YYEKEE (reference sequence). The CDR3 here is CASSLDRGVFDEQFF.

This rearrangement joins TRBV27 to TRBJ1-1. The CDR3 runs 14 residues. Germline CDR1 is MNHEY and CDR2 is SMNVEV (reference sequence). The chain's CDR3 is CASSHDSMNTEAFF.

CDR3: CASSLFGDSYNEQFF. The V gene is TRBV12-3 or TRBV12-4, the J gene TRBJ2-1. This CDR3 has 15 amino acids.

The CDR3: CSVEGGTGVHGYTF. V gene TRBV29-1 combines with J gene TRBJ1-2; TCRdb calls TRBD1, which cannot be checked without DNA. From germline, CDR1 is SQVTM and CDR2 ANQGSEA. The length of the CDR3 is 14 residues.

This sequence joins TRBV24-1 and TRBJ2-5; TCRdb names TRBD1, which stays unverified in the absence of DNA. Germline-derived CDR1 and CDR2 are KGHDR and SFDVKD. CDR3 length: 13 amino acids. CDR3 sequence: CATSGGGGGTQYF.

V is TRBV30 and J is TRBJ2-1; TCRdb calls TRBD1, which cannot be checked without DNA. Germline V CDR1 and CDR2: GTSNPN, SVGIG (reference sequence). The CDR3 consists of 12 residues. CDR3 amino acids: CAWGEGYNEQFF.

The rearrangement uses TRBV12-3 or TRBV12-4 and TRBJ2-2; the D call from TCRdb, TRBD1, cannot be confirmed without DNA. This CDR3 has 17 amino acids. The CDR3 protein is CASSLGSGGPAPGELFF.

V gene TRBV9 combines with J gene TRBJ2-3; lacking DNA, the TRBD2 call made by TCRdb goes unchecked. The CDR3 runs 15 residues. Looked up from germline, CDR1 is SGDLS and CDR2 is YYNGEE. CDR3 sequence: CASSASLATTDTQYF.

This chain links TRBV6-2 or TRBV6-3 with TRBJ2-7. The CDR3 has 13 amino acids. Germline CDR1 and CDR2: MNHEY and SVGEGT. CDR3 loop: CASSYGYTYEQYF.

The V and J genes are TRBV7-9 and TRBJ2-7; no DNA is available, so the TRBD2 call from TCRdb remains unchecked. This CDR3 comprises 16 residues. CDR1 and CDR2 from the germline V gene are SEHNR and FQNEAQ (reference sequence). CDR3 sequence reads: CASSPQTSGGGYEQYF.

This chain links TRBV9 with TRBJ2-1. This CDR3 is built from 15 residues. CDR1 is SGDLS, CDR2 YYNGEE, per germline. The CDR3 loop is CASSVDLSSYNEQFF. The variable domain in full, completed from reference TRBV9 and TRBJ2-1, reads DSGVTQTPKHLITATGQRVTLRCSPRSGDLSVYWYQQSLDQGLQFLIQYYNGEERAKGNILERFSAQQFPDLHSELNLSSLELGDSALYFCASSVDLSSYNEQFFGPGTRLTVL.

The V gene is TRBV7-9, the J gene TRBJ1-4; TCRdb selects TRBD1, and the lack of DNA leaves this call unchecked. This CDR3 contains 14 residues. Germline values: CDR1 SEHNR, CDR2 FQNEAQ (reference sequence). The CDR3 reads CASREQGTNEKLFF.

The V and J genes are TRBV2 and TRBJ2-1; with no DNA, the TCRdb D assignment of TRBD2 cannot be verified. The CDR3 loop spans 16 amino acids. In germline, CDR1 is SNHLY, CDR2 FYNNEI. Here the CDR3 reads CASSSGLVRLGAEQFF.

The V gene is TRBV7-9, the J gene TRBJ2-1; the D call of TRBD1 rests on TCRdb alone, since no DNA is present to check it. Germline CDR1 SEHNR, CDR2 FQNEAQ (reference sequence). The CDR3 is 16 residues long. CDR3 region: CASSSTRDMPYNEQFF.

The J gene is TRBJ1-2, the V gene TRBV12-3 or TRBV12-4; absent DNA, TCRdb's TRBD1 call cannot be checked. The CDR3 sequence is 15 residues long. This chain's CDR3 is CASSLRTGGNYGYTF.

The V call is TRBV11-2, the J call TRBJ1-1; the D call of TRBD1 rests on TCRdb alone, since no DNA is present to check it. The CDR3 length is 16 residues. Germline values: CDR1 SGHAT, CDR2 FQNNGV. The chain's CDR3 is CASSFRQGRMNTEAFF.

The chain recombines TRBV27 with TRBJ2-7; TCRdb outputs TRBD2, but without DNA this stays unchecked. CDR3 length: 13 amino acids. Germline values: CDR1 MNHEY, CDR2 SMNVEV (reference sequence). The CDR3 loop is CASRGPDSYEQYF.

The gene calls are TRBV10-3 and TRBJ2-5; TCRdb picks TRBD2, but there is no DNA to check that call. CDR1 and CDR2 from the germline V gene are ENHRY and SYGVKD. CDR3 length: 14 residues. CDR3 protein: CAIRPDLLQETQYF.

The rearrangement joins TRBV11-2 to TRBJ2-1; TCRdb indicates TRBD1, and absent DNA this call remains unverified. Germline V gives CDR1 SGHAT, CDR2 FQNNGV. The CDR3 runs 14 residues. CDR3 sequence reads: CASKPTQTGYEQFF.

The V call is TRBV3-1, the J call TRBJ2-1; TCRdb gives TRBD1 as the D gene, but with no DNA this cannot be confirmed. Germline-derived CDR1 and CDR2 are LGHDT and YNNKEL (reference sequence). This CDR3 is built from 19 residues. The CDR3 reads CASSQTPIGPGAGINEQFF.

The chain combines TRBV2 with TRBJ2-3; the TCRdb call, TRBD2, lacks DNA for checking. Germline lookup yields CDR1 SNHLY and CDR2 FYNNEI. This CDR3 spans 16 amino acids. CDR3 in amino acids: CASRMGILGTTDTQYF. Looking up the rest from reference TRBV2 and TRBJ2-3 gives the full variable domain: EPEVTQTPSHQVTQMGQEVILRCVPISNHLYFYWYRQILGQKVEFLVSFYNNEISEKSEIFDDQFSVERPDGSNFTLKIRSTKLEDSAMYFCASRMGILGTTDTQYFGPGTRLTVL.